A single sample is the source of the 21 T cell receptor beta chains below, sequenced in a study of cytomegalovirus exposure and HLA in healthy donors. TCRdb keeps only in-frame clones here, not all; method: immunoSEQ multiplex PCR. The repertoire holds 150,000 to 200,000 clones, with around nine tenths as singletons. The sequenced sample was PBMCs. Receptors were obtained from a woman aged 25-40 years in good health and CMV-seronegative.

V and J are TRBV18 and TRBJ1-2; D is unclear. Trimming removed 6 bases at V and 0 bases at J, with 8 bases between. The CDR3 loop spans 13 amino acids. Looked up from germline, CDR1 is KGHSH and CDR2 is LQKENI. Here the CDR3 reads CASSPGSNYGYTF. DNA for the CDR3: TGTGCCAGCTCCCCCGGGTCTAACTATGGCTACACCTTC. Looking up the rest from reference TRBV18 and TRBJ1-2 gives the full variable domain: NAGVMQNPRHLVRRRGQEARLRCSPMKGHSHVYWYRQLPEEGLKFMVYLQKENIIDESGMPKERFSAEFPKEGPSILRIQQVVRGDSAAYFCASSPGSNYGYTFGSGTRLTVV.

The rearrangement links TRBV13 to TRBJ2-7; perhaps TRBD2 as D (6 bases). Looked up from germline, CDR1 is PRHDT and CDR2 is FYEKMQ (reference sequence). The CDR3 length is 14 residues. V was pared by 4 bases and J by 3 bases, with 13 bases between. This chain's CDR3 is CASSYGGLGYEQYF. In DNA, the CDR3 is TGTGCCAGCAGCTATGGGGGGTTAGGCTACGAGCAGTACTTC.

V and J are TRBV5-1 and TRBJ2-5; 9 bases line up with TRBD1. The CDR3 covers 15 residues. CDR1 and CDR2 from the germline V gene are SGHRS and YFSETQ. V was clipped by 0 bases and J by 1 base; unmatched bases: 1. The CDR3 bases are TGCGCCAGCAGCTTGGGGGACAGGGCCCAAGAGACCCAGTACTTC. It codes for CASSLGDRAQETQYF.

The chain carries TRBV6-1 and TRBJ2-7; TRBD2 is a possible D gene (6 bases). Germline V gene data show CDR1 as MNHNS and CDR2 as SASEGT. Deletions cut 2 bases from V and 4 bases from J, with 18 bases between. There are 16 residues in the CDR3. This CDR3 reads CASSEQSARAGYEQYF. The DNA for the CDR3 is TGTGCCAGCAGTGAACAGAGCGCCCGGGCGGGGTACGAGCAGTACTTC.

This clone was seen a single time. V is TRBV13 and J is TRBJ2-3; D ambiguous. Looked up from germline, CDR1 is PRHDT and CDR2 is FYEKMQ (reference sequence). Deletions cut 1 base from V and 4 bases from J, with 3 bases between. This CDR3 has 12 amino acids. The CDR3, as DNA: TGTGCCAGCAGCTTAGCGTCAGATACGCAGTATTTT. Protein sequence: CASSLASDTQYF.

This clone was seen only once. CDR3 loop: CASSLALGRDSGYGYTF. CDR3 nucleotides: TGTGCCAGCAGCTTAGCGCTGGGGCGGGACTCTGGATATGGCTACACCTTC. The chain has TRBV7-9 and TRBJ1-2; TRBD1 is a possible D gene (5 bases). Germline V gene lookup returns CDR1 SEHNR and CDR2 FQNEAQ (reference sequence). Trimming left V 0 bases short and J 5 bases short, with 19 bases between. The CDR3 contains 17 residues.

V gene TRBV9 combines with J gene TRBJ1-2, with D tentatively TRBD1 (6 bases). The CDR3 extends over 14 amino acids. V gave up 4 bases and J gave up 6 bases, with 16 bases separating them. Germline CDR1 reads SGDLS; CDR2 reads YYNGEE. The CDR3 region is CASSPRQEGNGYTF. DNA for the CDR3: TGTGCCAGCAGCCCTCGACAGGAAGGGAATGGCTACACCTTC. Supplemented by reference TRBV9 and TRBJ1-2, the full variable domain reads DSGVTQTPKHLITATGQRVTLRCSPRSGDLSVYWYQQSLDQGLQFLIQYYNGEERAKGNILERFSAQQFPDLHSELNLSSLELGDSALYFCASSPRQEGNGYTFGSGTRLTVV.

V is TRBV29-1 and J is TRBJ1-2, with TRBD1 matching 8 bases. Germline values: CDR1 SQVTM, CDR2 ANQGSEA. V lost 4 bases to trimming and J lost 8 bases; unmatched junction nucleotides: 3. The CDR3 is made up of 11 amino acids. As DNA, the CDR3 is TGCAGCGTTGGTGGGACAGGCGGCTACACCTTC. Translated: CSVGGTGGYTF.

The chain carries TRBV18 and TRBJ2-1; 9 nucleotides agree with TRBD2. CDR3 length: 16 amino acids. V lost 3 bases to trimming and J lost 4 bases; unmatched junction nucleotides: 7. CDR1 KGHSH and CDR2 LQKENI come from the germline V gene. DNA for the CDR3: TGTGCCAGCTCACCGGCTAGCGGGGTTAATTACAATGAGCAGTTCTTC. Amino acid sequence: CASSPASGVNYNEQFF.

This chain joins TRBV6-6 and TRBJ1-1; 7 positions agree with TRBD1. The CDR3 contains 14 residues. V was pared by 6 bases and J by 1 base, with 5 bases of the junction left unmatched. Germline V gene lookup returns CDR1 MNHNY and CDR2 SVGAGI (reference sequence). CDR3: CASSPRQGNTEAFF. The CDR3 DNA reads as TGTGCCAGCAGCCCCCGACAGGGGAACACTGAAGCTTTCTTT.

The chain uses TRBV4-1 and TRBJ1-5; 7 nucleotides align to TRBD1. The ends lost 0 bases at V and 1 base at J; junction bases unmatched: 0. Germline V CDR1 and CDR2: MGHRA, YSYEKL. The length of the CDR3 is 15 residues. The CDR3 reads CASSQDRGSNQPQHF. The CDR3 bases are TGCGCCAGCAGCCAAGACAGGGGGAGCAATCAGCCCCAGCATTTT.

The V call is TRBV27, the J call TRBJ1-2; D possibly corresponds to TRBD1 (5 bases). The germline V gene has CDR1 MNHEY and CDR2 SMNVEV (reference sequence). The CDR3 is made up of 14 amino acids. With 4 bases removed from V and 0 bases from J, the gap between germline ends came to 9 bases. The CDR3, as DNA: TGTGCCAGCAGTTCCCCGACAGCTAACTATGGCTACACCTTC. Translating gives CASSSPTANYGYTF.

The chain employs TRBV29-1 and TRBJ2-3, with TRBD2 as a possible D gene (5 bases). Trimming stripped 3 bases from V and 2 bases from J, with 12 bases between. Germline V gives CDR1 SQVTM, CDR2 ANQGSEA. This CDR3 contains 14 residues. This CDR3 reads CSVDIGRTTDTQYF. CDR3 in DNA: TGCAGCGTTGATATAGGGAGAACCACAGATACGCAGTATTTT.

The J gene is TRBJ1-6, the V gene TRBV25-1; 10 bases map to TRBD1. CDR1 and CDR2 from the germline V gene are MGHDK and SYGVNS. The CDR3 has 15 amino acids. The trim removed 6 bases at V and 10 bases at J, leaving 9 bases unmatched. CDR3 coding DNA: TGTGCCAGCAGACCCAGGACAGGGGGGGAATCACCCCTCCACTTT. It translates to CASRPRTGGESPLHF.

The chain employs TRBV9 and TRBJ2-7; D is uncertain. CDR3 length: 14 amino acids. CDR1 and CDR2 (germline): SGDLS, YYNGEE. V lost 0 bases to trimming and J lost 3 bases, with 10 bases between them. The CDR3 bases are TGTGCCAGCAGCGTAGGTAACGGTAACTACGAGCAGTACTTC. This gives the protein CASSVGNGNYEQYF.

The chain joins TRBV2 to TRBJ2-5; 7 bases fit TRBD2. The CDR3 contains 18 residues. From germline, CDR1 is SNHLY and CDR2 FYNNEI. After removal of 3 bases from V and 6 bases from J, the junction contained 19 bases not matched to a gene. CDR3 in DNA: TGTGCCAGCAGTGACAGTCCCCGGGAGGCGCAGATGATAAAGACCCAGTACTTC. This sequence encodes CASSDSPREAQMIKTQYF. Based on the CDR3 plus reference TRBV2 and TRBJ2-5, the full variable domain is EPEVTQTPSHQVTQMGQEVILRCVPISNHLYFYWYRQILGQKVEFLVSFYNNEISEKSEIFDDQFSVERPDGSNFTLKIRSTKLEDSAMYFCASSDSPREAQMIKTQYFGPGTRLLVL.

This clone was observed once. CDR3 protein: CASSEGREYGYTF. The CDR3 region has the DNA TGTGCCAGCAGTGAGGGGCGCGAATATGGCTACACCTTC. This chain links TRBV2 with TRBJ1-2; a possible D gene is TRBD1 (5 bases). The CDR3 has 13 residues. Germline V gives CDR1 SNHLY, CDR2 FYNNEI. V was clipped by 3 bases and J by 5 bases, with 10 bases between them.

Details on this clone: The junction does not match germline at one end; this may be a read error. This chain uses TRBV5-1 with TRBJ2-7; 9 bases are shared with TRBD1. The CDR3 runs to 17 residues. CDR1 and CDR2 from the germline V gene are SGHRS and YFSETQ. The CDR3 bases are TGCGCCAGCAGCCTAAGCTCACCGGGACAGGGTCTCGGCGAGCAGCACTTC. Its translation: CASSLSSPGQGLGEQHF.

The V gene is TRBV6-5, the J gene TRBJ2-3, with D uncertain. The CDR3 covers 12 residues. CDR1 is MNHEY and CDR2 is SVGAGI in the germline V gene. Trimming cost V 6 bases and J 6 bases, with 10 bases left between them. For the CDR3, the DNA is TGTGCCAGCAGCGGTCGCTTGGATACGCAGTATTTT. Amino acid sequence: CASSGRLDTQYF.

This clone showed up just a few times. The V gene is TRBV7-9, the J gene TRBJ1-2; D not certain. Trimming stripped 5 bases from V and 2 bases from J, with 15 bases between. Germline assignment: CDR1 SEHNR and CDR2 FQNEAQ (reference sequence). CDR3 length: 15 residues. The CDR3 loop reads CASSGPTAGNYGYTF. The CDR3 DNA reads TGTGCCAGCAGCGGCCCCACGGCCGGGAACTATGGCTACACCTTC.

The V gene is TRBV7-2, the J gene TRBJ2-3; the match to TRBD1 covers 8 bases. Germline-derived CDR1 and CDR2 are SGHTA and FQGNSA. V dropped 5 bases and J dropped 8; count of bases not matched to a gene: 9. The CDR3 sequence is 14 residues long. The chain's CDR3 is CASSPATGGSTQYF. CDR3 DNA sequence: TGTGCCAGCAGCCCAGCAACAGGGGGGAGTACGCAGTATTTT. Full variable domain (missing parts from reference TRBV7-2 and TRBJ2-3): GAGVSQSPSNKVTEKGKDVELRCDPISGHTALYWYRQSLGQGLEFLIYFQGNSAPDKSGLPSDRFSAERTGGSVSTLTIQRTQQEDSAVYLCASSPATGGSTQYFGPGTRLTVL.